The 12 T cell receptor beta chains listed next were all sequenced from one sample in a study of blood T cells in healthy people across ages. Primed by a sample-barcoded 5' primer and a J-beta primer mix, a second PCR proceeded for roughly 7 to 11 cycles. TCRdb analysed the 5' RACE reads with MiXCR anew, one entry per CDR3 protein. The table records 500,000 to 550,000 distinct CDR3 sequences, around 24% of them present only once. These data were also reused for a study on T cells of mothers and their children.

What was sequenced was blood. The origin of the receptors is a boy aged 5-17 years in good health.

V usage is TRBV7-9 and J usage is TRBJ1-3; 7 bases fit TRBD1. Germline-derived CDR1 and CDR2 are SEHNR and FQNEAQ (reference sequence). CDR3 size: 18 residues. V lost 3 bases, J lost 0 bases, and 11 bases stayed unmatched. The CDR3 region is CASSFTEGAFPSGNTIYF. CDR3 bases: TGTGCCAGCAGCTTCACGGAGGGGGCATTCCCCTCTGGAAACACCATATATTTT.

The rearrangement joins TRBV9 to TRBJ2-7; 14 bases match TRBD2. Losses at the gene ends were 0 bases for V and 3 bases for J; bases not matched to a gene: 2. The CDR3 is 16 amino acids. CDR1 and CDR2 (germline): SGDLS, YYNGEE. CDR3 nucleotides: TGTGCCAGCAGCGTAGCCGGGACTAGCGGGAGCTACGAGCAGTACTTC. Its protein product is CASSVAGTSGSYEQYF.

The chain recombines TRBV25-1 with TRBJ2-5; D might be TRBD1 or TRBD2, each matching 5 bases. Germline loops: CDR1 MGHDK, CDR2 SYGVNS. The V gene lost 4 bases and the J gene lost 2 bases, with 14 bases spanning the gap. The CDR3 totals 15 residues. CDR3 loop: CASSGHRDLQETQYF. CDR3 DNA sequence: TGTGCCAGCAGTGGCCACCGGGACCTACAAGAGACCCAGTACTTC.

CDR3 in amino acids: CSVVPDRSNYGYTF. CDR3 coding DNA: TGCAGCGTTGTTCCGGACAGATCTAACTATGGCTACACCTTC. The chain has TRBV29-1 and TRBJ1-2; tentative D call: TRBD1 (6 bases). Germline V gene sequence: CDR1 SQVTM, CDR2 ANQGSEA. With 4 bases removed from V and 0 bases from J, the gap between germline ends came to 12 bases. The CDR3 is 14 residues long.

This clonotype was counted only a few times. One junction end does not reproduce the germline sequence, and a read error may be involved. This chain uses TRBV24-1 with TRBJ1-4; D unclear. Per the germline V gene, CDR1 is KGHDR and CDR2 is SFDVKD. This CDR3 contains 12 residues. CDR3 in DNA: TGTACCACCAGTGACCCCGGCGAAAAACTGTTTTTT. Translated: CTTSDPGEKLFF.

This clonotype was seen a handful of times. V gene TRBV29-1 combines with J gene TRBJ2-7; perhaps TRBD1 as D (5 bases). Looked up from germline, CDR1 is SQVTM and CDR2 is ANQGSEA. The ends were cut back, 4 bases at V and 0 bases at J, with 13 bases in the middle. The CDR3 consists of 14 residues. CDR3 amino acids: CSVVQGPSSYEQYF. Written as DNA, the CDR3 is TGCAGCGTTGTCCAGGGTCCGAGCTCCTACGAGCAGTACTTC.

This sequence joins TRBV2 and TRBJ2-5; 13 nucleotides align to TRBD2. Per germline, CDR1 SNHLY and CDR2 FYNNEI. This CDR3 region has 14 residues. The ends lost 6 bases at V and 5 bases at J; junction bases unmatched: 3. The CDR3 spells CASRGTSGAETQYF. The CDR3 nucleotides are TGTGCCAGCAGAGGGACTAGCGGGGCGGAGACCCAGTACTTC.

This clonotype was detected only a few times. The chain joins TRBV6-6 to TRBJ2-2, with a weak D call TRBD2 (6 bases). Germline loops: CDR1 MNHNY, CDR2 SVGAGI (reference sequence). The germline V and J ends were trimmed by 2 bases and 4 bases, with 14 bases remaining between them. The CDR3 has 16 residues. The CDR3 sequence: CASSYAPGLITGELFF. In DNA, the CDR3 is TGTGCCAGCAGTTACGCGCCGGGACTCATCACCGGGGAGCTGTTTTTT.

The chain links TRBV2 to TRBJ2-1; 7 nucleotides align to TRBD2. Unmatched junction bases numbered 9, after V lost 3 bases and J lost 7 bases. The CDR3 has 15 residues. Germline lookup yields CDR1 SNHLY and CDR2 FYNNEI. As DNA, the CDR3 is TGTGCCAGCAGTGAGCCTGGGAGGGCAAGGAATGAGCAGTTCTTC. It yields the protein CASSEPGRARNEQFF.

This rearrangement joins TRBV12-3 or TRBV12-4 to TRBJ2-3, with 7 nucleotides matching TRBD2. CDR3 size: 14 residues. V trimming: 5 bases; J trimming: 6 bases; junction bases outside the gene matches: 8. CDR3 coding DNA: TGTGCCAGCAGTCCTAGCGGTACACCGGATACGCAGTATTTT. The encoded protein is CASSPSGTPDTQYF.

This clonotype was counted between two and nine times. CDR3 coding DNA: TGCGCCAGCAGCTTGGCGACAGGGGATTATGAAAAACTGTTTTTT. Protein sequence: CASSLATGDYEKLFF. The chain recombines TRBV5-1 with TRBJ1-4, with 8 positions matching TRBD1. This CDR3 is 15 amino acids long. Germline trimming cut 0 bases from V and 6 bases from J; bases unmatched to any gene: 4. Germline CDR1 and CDR2: SGHRS and YFSETQ.

The chain couples TRBV4-3 to TRBJ2-2; unclear D gene. The V gene lost 0 bases and the J gene lost 8 bases, with 16 bases spanning the gap. Germline V gene data show CDR1 as LGHNA and CDR2 as YSLEER. This CDR3 comprises 16 residues. The CDR3 region is CASSQDRVQGEGELFF. The CDR3 nucleotides are TGCGCCAGCAGCCAAGATCGGGTACAAGGCGAAGGGGAGCTGTTTTTT.